The 7 T cell receptor beta chains below come from one sample, sequenced in a study of T cell changes during pregnancy in multiple sclerosis. The method was immunoSEQ multiplex PCR; TCRdb's version includes in-frame clones alone and lacks a portion of them. There are 70,000 to 100,000 clones in the sample; about 93% occur only once, and around 4.1% lies in the top ten. The sample in question was peripheral blood, obtained in the first trimester of pregnancy. Source of these receptors: a female donor with multiple sclerosis, enrolled in a pregnancy study.

This rearrangement joins TRBV6-1 to TRBJ2-1, with 9 nucleotides matching TRBD1. The V segment lost 2 bases and the J segment 2 bases; nucleotides outside the gene matches: 13. Germline CDR1 reads MNHNS; CDR2 reads SASEGT. The CDR3 contains 19 residues. The CDR3 region is CASSETGTGLGGTYNEQFF. CDR3 DNA: TGTGCCAGCAGTGAAACCGGGACAGGGCTCGGGGGGACCTACAATGAGCAGTTCTTC.

Note on this clone: The identical CDR3 is also encoded by other nucleotide sequences in the sample. J is TRBJ2-5 and V is TRBV5-1; D unresolved. This CDR3 is built from 13 residues. Per germline, CDR1 SGHRS and CDR2 YFSETQ. Trimming stripped 0 bases from V and 2 bases from J, with 5 bases between. CDR3 loop: CASSLELQETQYF. The CDR3 DNA reads as TGCGCCAGCAGCTTGGAACTACAAGAGACCCAGTACTTC.

This chain uses TRBV10-3 with TRBJ2-3; 8 bases align to TRBD2. Germline values: CDR1 ENHRY, CDR2 SYGVKD. This CDR3 is 13 amino acids long. Unmatched junction bases numbered 10, after V lost 11 bases and J lost 6 bases. CDR3 in amino acids: CASSGGAEDTQYF. In DNA, the CDR3 is TGTGCCTCCTCCGGGGGGGCGGAGGATACGCAGTATTTT.

This chain uses TRBV7-2 with TRBJ2-2; the D gene is possibly TRBD2 (6 bases). The germline V and J ends were trimmed by 8 bases and 3 bases, with 7 bases remaining between them. CDR1 and CDR2 from the germline V gene are SGHTA and FQGNSA. The CDR3 sequence is 12 residues long. Written as DNA, the CDR3 is TGTGCCAGCGGGACTTACACCGGGGAGCTGTTTTTT. Translating it yields CASGTYTGELFF.

The rearrangement joins TRBV2 to TRBJ1-1, with a possible D match to TRBD1 (5 bases). Germline-derived CDR1 and CDR2 are SNHLY and FYNNEI. V lost 0 bases to trimming and J lost 7 bases, with 18 bases between them. The CDR3 is made up of 16 amino acids. The CDR3 DNA follows: TGTGCCAGCAGTGAAGCGAAGTTTCCAGGGATTAATGAAGCTTTCTTT. This sequence encodes CASSEAKFPGINEAFF.

The chain links TRBV7-2 to TRBJ1-1; D gene uncertain. V was shortened by 1 base and J by 1 base, with 13 bases between the two germline ends. The CDR3 runs 16 residues. From germline, CDR1 is SGHTA and CDR2 FQGNSA. This CDR3 is CASSLGNWRANTEAFF. CDR3 nucleotide sequence: TGTGCCAGCAGCTTAGGCAACTGGAGGGCGAACACTGAAGCTTTCTTT.

This chain links TRBV7-2 with TRBJ2-2; TRBD1 is a possible D gene (7 bases). V was shortened by 8 bases and J by 6 bases, with 13 bases between the two germline ends. The CDR3 spans 13 residues. CDR1 is SGHTA, CDR2 FQGNSA, per germline. Here the CDR3 DNA reads TGTGCCAGCGGAACAGGGGAGGCCGGGGAGCTGTTTTTT. Its translation: CASGTGEAGELFF. The complete variable domain, with remaining parts taken from reference TRBV7-2 and TRBJ2-2, reads GAGVSQSPSNKVTEKGKDVELRCDPISGHTALYWYRQSLGQGLEFLIYFQGNSAPDKSGLPSDRFSAERTGGSVSTLTIQRTQQEDSAVYLCASGTGEAGELFFGEGSRLTVL.